The 28 T cell receptor beta chains below come from one sample, sequenced in a study of blood T cell repertoires in COVID-19 (TCRdb year 2020). Preparation of the library involved the immunoSEQ multiplex PCR assay. Imported from immuneACCESS, the table was reduced by TCRdb to in-frame sequences with V and J called. These copies leave out some clones; in studies compared against another copy, an unresolved V gene accounts for under half, and the cause of the remainder is not known. The sample records just over 300,000 clones, approximately 89% of which are singletons. The ten largest clones represent over 9% of the sample. The sequenced sample was PBMCs or T cells enriched from blood (not recorded which). Receptors were obtained from a woman aged 40 to 55 who had recovered from COVID-19.

The chain recombines TRBV30 with TRBJ1-2, with 7 bases aligning to TRBD1. V lost 3 bases to trimming and J lost 0 bases; unmatched junction nucleotides: 10. Germline V gene lookup returns CDR1 GTSNPN and CDR2 SVGIG (reference sequence). The CDR3 has 16 residues. The CDR3, as DNA: TGTGCCTGGAGCCGGGACAGCTTAATTACTAACTATGGCTACACCTTC. The encoded protein is CAWSRDSLITNYGYTF. Full variable domain (rest looked up from reference TRBV30 and TRBJ1-2): SQTIHQWPATLVQPVGSPLSLECTVEGTSNPNLYWYRQAAGRGLQLLFYSVGIGQISSEVPQNLSASRPQDRQFILSSKKLLLSDSGFYLCAWSRDSLITNYGYTFGSGTRLTVV.

V is TRBV30 and J is TRBJ2-1, with 10 bases identical to TRBD2. The length of the CDR3 is 15 residues. Trimming took 0 bases from V and 4 from J; bases not matched to a gene: 3. Germline-derived CDR1 and CDR2 are GTSNPN and SVGIG (reference sequence). In DNA, the CDR3 is TGTGCCTGGAGTGTGGCTAGCGGGAGTTACAATGAGCAGTTCTTC. Translated: CAWSVASGSYNEQFF.

This chain connects TRBV5-1 to TRBJ1-2, with a weak D call TRBD1 (6 bases). The CDR3 is 18 amino acids. V gave up 0 bases and J gave up 5 bases, with 23 bases separating them. Germline assignment: CDR1 SGHRS and CDR2 YFSETQ. For the CDR3, the DNA is TGCGCCAGCAGCTTGGGACAGGCCCAAACCCGGGGACCTTATGGCTACACCTTC. Encoded protein: CASSLGQAQTRGPYGYTF. Complete variable domain (other parts from reference TRBV5-1 and TRBJ1-2): KAGVTQTPRYLIKTRGQQVTLSCSPISGHRSVSWYQQTPGQGLQFLFEYFSETQRNKGNFPGRFSGRQFSNSRSEMNVSTLELGDSALYLCASSLGQAQTRGPYGYTFGSGTRLTVV.

V and J are TRBV9 and TRBJ2-1, with TRBD1 matching 7 bases. CDR3 length: 13 residues. The junction had 3 bases not matched to a gene; V was cut back by 4 bases and J by 5 bases. Germline V CDR1 and CDR2: SGDLS, YYNGEE. CDR3 in amino acids: CASSNGTDNEQFF. The CDR3 region has the DNA TGTGCCAGCAGCAATGGGACAGACAATGAGCAGTTCTTC.

The rearrangement uses TRBV5-6 and TRBJ2-2, with TRBD2 identical over 8 bases. J was trimmed by 6 bases and V by 2 bases; bases with no gene match: 12. The CDR3 is 17 residues long. From germline, CDR1 is SGHDT and CDR2 YYEEEE. The CDR3 is CASSLLGGPGGSGELFF. The CDR3 DNA sequence: TGTGCCAGCAGCTTACTAGGGGGGCCGGGAGGGTCCGGGGAGCTGTTTTTT. Using reference TRBV5-6 and TRBJ2-2 for the parts outside the CDR3, the full variable domain is DAGVTQSPTHLIKTRGQQVTLRCSPKSGHDTVSWYQQALGQGPQFIFQYYEEEERQRGNFPDRFSGHQFPNYSSELNVNALLLGDSALYLCASSLLGGPGGSGELFFGEGSRLTVL.

V and J are TRBV7-3 and TRBJ1-1; D ambiguous. Trimming took off 3 bases at V and 1 base at J, with 6 bases between the two ends. The CDR3 loop spans 13 amino acids. Germline V lookup: CDR1 SGHTA, CDR2 FQGTGA. CDR3 bases: TGTGCCAGCAGCTTTACACAGAACACTGAAGCTTTCTTT. This gives the protein CASSFTQNTEAFF.

This chain connects TRBV27 to TRBJ1-5; 10 bases match TRBD1. The CDR3 consists of 15 residues. Trimming took 2 bases from V and 5 from J; bases not matched to a gene: 3. Germline V gene lookup returns CDR1 MNHEY and CDR2 SMNVEV (reference sequence). The CDR3 here is CASSLRQGADQPQHF. Written as DNA, the CDR3 is TGTGCCAGCAGTTTAAGACAGGGGGCAGATCAGCCCCAGCATTTT.

The chain employs TRBV5-1 and TRBJ2-3; no definite D call. The CDR3 covers 14 residues. Between the trimmed V and J ends, which lost 6 bases and 1 base, there was a span of 12 bases. The V gene's germline CDR1 is SGHRS and CDR2 YFSETQ. CDR3 in DNA: TGCGCCAGCACTCCCCGCGCGGGCACAGATACGCAGTATTTT. Protein: CASTPRAGTDTQYF.

The chain joins TRBV12-5 to TRBJ2-3, with TRBD1 matching 7 bases. With V trimmed by 2 bases and J by 3 bases, 5 bases remained unmatched. Germline lookup yields CDR1 LGHNT and CDR2 FRNRAP. The CDR3 length is 15 residues. The chain's CDR3 is CASGLNDRATDTQYF. The CDR3 DNA reads as TGTGCTAGTGGTTTGAATGACAGGGCGACAGATACGCAGTATTTT.

This rearrangement joins TRBV13 to TRBJ2-5, with TRBD1 matching 10 bases. J gave up 5 bases and V 0 bases, and 3 bases lay outside the gene matches. Germline V gene lookup returns CDR1 PRHDT and CDR2 FYEKMQ (reference sequence). This CDR3 is built from 15 residues. As DNA, the CDR3 is TGTGCCAGCAGCTTAGGGACAGGGGGCGCGGAGACCCAGTACTTC. Protein sequence: CASSLGTGGAETQYF. The variable domain in full, with the rest retrieved from reference TRBV13 and TRBJ2-5, is AAGVIQSPRHLIKEKRETATLKCYPIPRHDTVYWYQQGPGQDPQFLISFYEKMQSDKGSIPDRFSAQQFSDYHSELNMSSLELGDSALYFCASSLGTGGAETQYFGPGTRLLVL.

The gene calls are TRBV27 and TRBJ1-1; D uncertain. V lost 4 bases and J 0 bases, leaving 6 bases between the germline ends. This CDR3 region has 13 residues. Germline V gives CDR1 MNHEY, CDR2 SMNVEV (reference sequence). CDR3 amino acids: CASSSQVNTEAFF. CDR3 DNA: TGTGCCAGCAGTTCGCAGGTGAACACTGAAGCTTTCTTT.

The J gene is TRBJ2-1, the V gene TRBV11-3, with 8 bases matching TRBD2. The CDR3 contains 13 residues. Germline assignment: CDR1 SGHNT and CDR2 YENEEA. J lost 7 bases, V lost 5 bases, and 4 bases had no gene match. The CDR3 spells CASSAGGRNEQFF. DNA for the CDR3: TGTGCCAGCAGCGCGGGCGGGAGGAATGAGCAGTTCTTC.

The chain is built from TRBV30 and TRBJ2-7; a weak D match, TRBD2 (5 bases). Deletions cut 3 bases from V and 2 bases from J, with 14 bases between. The V gene's germline CDR1 is GTSNPN and CDR2 SVGIG (reference sequence). The CDR3 spans 14 residues. The CDR3 DNA sequence: TGTGCCTGGAGCCCTGAGGGTAGCCCCTACGAGCAGTACTTC. It translates to CAWSPEGSPYEQYF.

The rearrangement uses TRBV21-1 and TRBJ1-5; no check of the table's D call, TRBD1, against the DNA was made. TRBV21-1 is shown as a pseudogene. The CDR3 consists of 16 residues. CDR3 in DNA: TGTGCCAGCAGCAAAGAGGGGTGCTATAGCAATCAGCCCCAGCATTTT. It codes for CASSKEGCYSNQPQHF.

This chain links TRBV19 with TRBJ2-1; 14 bases agree with TRBD2. With 1 base clipped from V and 7 bases from J, the junction kept 12 bases outside the gene matches. The germline V gene encodes CDR1 LNHDA and CDR2 SQIVND (reference sequence). This CDR3 has 19 residues. CDR3 sequence reads: CASSIVGGLAGVRGNEQFF. For the CDR3, the DNA is TGTGCCAGTAGTATAGTTGGGGGACTAGCGGGAGTGAGGGGGAATGAGCAGTTCTTC.

J is TRBJ1-5 and V is TRBV7-9, with 10 bases that match TRBD1. The CDR3 is made up of 16 amino acids. V was pared by 3 bases and J by 2 bases, with 4 bases of the junction left unmatched. Germline CDR1 is SEHNR and CDR2 is FQNEAQ (reference sequence). CDR3 sequence (DNA): TGTGCCAGCAGCTTTTGGACAGGGGGAGGCAATCAGCCCCAGCATTTT. Encoded protein: CASSFWTGGGNQPQHF.

The chain employs TRBV28 and TRBJ1-2, with unresolved D. With 5 bases removed from V and 8 bases from J, the gap between germline ends came to 12 bases. The CDR3 is 12 residues long. Germline CDR1 is MDHEN and CDR2 is SYDVKM. The CDR3 bases are TGTGCCAGCAGTCCCAACTATCAGGGCTACACCTTC. Amino acids: CASSPNYQGYTF.

The rearrangement uses TRBV25-1 and TRBJ2-7; TRBD2 aligns across 10 bases. Germline CDR1 reads MGHDK; CDR2 reads SYGVNS. V lost 2 bases and J lost 3; bases outside the gene matches: 7. This CDR3 has 16 amino acids. In DNA, the CDR3 is TGTGCCAGCAGTGAAGTACTAGCGGGAACAGTCTACGAGCAGTACTTC. It codes for CASSEVLAGTVYEQYF.

The rearrangement links TRBV7-2 to TRBJ2-3; 9 bases align to TRBD2. The V gene end was trimmed by 10 bases and the J gene end by 3 bases; junction bases not matched to a gene: 5. CDR3 length: 13 amino acids. Germline CDR1 SGHTA, CDR2 FQGNSA. CDR3 in DNA: TGTGCCACGAGGGCGGGAGGGACAGATACGCAGTATTTT. Amino acids: CATRAGGTDTQYF.

The chain carries TRBV19 and TRBJ1-4, with D maybe TRBD1 (5 bases). Germline V lookup: CDR1 LNHDA, CDR2 SQIVND (reference sequence). This CDR3 comprises 13 residues. V dropped 3 bases and J dropped 10 bases, with 12 bases sitting between them. CDR3 nucleotide sequence: TGTGCCAGTAGTATGGGGACTACTGGAAAACTGTTTTTT. This sequence encodes CASSMGTTGKLFF.

DNA for the CDR3: TGTGCCAGCAGCTTTCGCCTGGGACATTTGACTGAAGCTTTCTTT. This codes for CASSFRLGHLTEAFF. The chain combines TRBV7-2 with TRBJ1-1, with a possible D match to TRBD1 (6 bases). Looked up from germline, CDR1 is SGHTA and CDR2 is FQGNSA. Trimming pared 3 bases from V and 5 bases from J, leaving 16 bases between. The CDR3 length is 15 residues.

The chain joins TRBV3-1 (or the pseudogene TRBV3-2) to TRBJ2-1; a possible D gene is TRBD1 (6 bases). The V end was cut by 1 base, the J end by 9 bases, with 16 bases between. Germline loops: CDR1 LGHDT, CDR2 YNNKEL (reference sequence). CDR3 length: 15 residues. The CDR3 bases are TGTGCCAGCAGCCAAGCCAACAGGGTGATTGGTGAGCAGTTCTTC. Amino acid sequence: CASSQANRVIGEQFF.

CDR3 sequence reads: CASSYRTGERGNTIYF. Here the CDR3 DNA reads TGTGCCAGCAGCTATCGGACAGGGGAACGCGGAAACACCATATATTTT. This chain joins TRBV11-3 and TRBJ1-3; 9 positions agree with TRBD1. J lost 4 bases, V lost 4 bases, and 8 bases had no gene match. The CDR3 is made up of 16 amino acids. Per the germline V gene, CDR1 is SGHNT and CDR2 is YENEEA.

V is TRBV7-2 and J is TRBJ1-1, with 9 bases identical to TRBD1. CDR3 length: 14 residues. In germline, CDR1 is SGHTA, CDR2 FQGNSA. The junction had 7 bases not matched to a gene; V was cut back by 4 bases and J by 7 bases. The CDR3 bases are TGTGCCAGCAGCTGGGACAGGGAGGTTGGTGAAGCTTTCTTT. This gives the protein CASSWDREVGEAFF.

The chain uses TRBV11-3 and TRBJ2-5, with 12 bases that match TRBD1. This CDR3 region has 18 residues. The germline V gene encodes CDR1 SGHNT and CDR2 YENEEA. V lost 5 bases, J lost 0 bases, and 10 bases stayed unmatched. The DNA of the CDR3 is TGTGCCAGCAGCCCTGGGACAGGGGGCGCCAGGTACCAAGAGACCCAGTACTTC. It translates to CASSPGTGGARYQETQYF.

This chain links TRBV29-1 with TRBJ2-7; TRBD2 agrees at 7 bases. The CDR3 contains 13 residues. V was clipped by 7 bases and J by 3 bases; unmatched bases: 9. CDR1 is SQVTM and CDR2 is ANQGSEA in the germline V gene. CDR3 sequence (DNA): TGCAGCGATCGACTAGCTCCGAGCTACGAGCAGTACTTC. Its protein is CSDRLAPSYEQYF.

The chain uses TRBV18 and TRBJ2-1, with no clear D. Germline V gives CDR1 KGHSH, CDR2 LQKENI. The CDR3 sequence is 13 residues long. V dropped 6 bases and J dropped 8 bases, with 14 bases sitting between them. CDR3: CASSQIREDEQFF. In nucleotides, the CDR3 is TGTGCCAGCTCCCAAATCAGAGAGGATGAGCAGTTCTTC. The whole variable domain, filled in from reference TRBV18 and TRBJ2-1, reads NAGVMQNPRHLVRRRGQEARLRCSPMKGHSHVYWYRQLPEEGLKFMVYLQKENIIDESGMPKERFSAEFPKEGPSILRIQQVVRGDSAAYFCASSQIREDEQFFGPGTRLTVL.

The genes are TRBV7-6 and TRBJ2-2; 11 positions match TRBD1. The ends lost 5 bases at V and 9 bases at J; junction bases unmatched: 8. From germline, CDR1 is SGHVS and CDR2 FNYEAQ. This CDR3 spans 15 amino acids. CDR3 in amino acids: CASSRGQGDPRELFF. CDR3 nucleotides: TGTGCCAGCAGCCGGGGACAGGGGGACCCCCGGGAGCTGTTTTTT.